These 26 T cell receptor beta chains originate from one sample sequenced in a study of blood T cell repertoires in COVID-19. Sequenced by immunoSEQ multiplex PCR; TCRdb stores in-frame clones only, minus some. In the table there are under 100,000 clones, around 83% of which are singletons. Sequences were obtained from peripheral blood. These receptors all stem from a woman in her sixties or seventies with acute or convalescent COVID-19.

This chain connects TRBV29-1 to TRBJ2-4; no definite D call. This CDR3 is built from 15 residues. V lost 7 bases and J lost 0, with 16 bases in between. From germline, CDR1 is SQVTM and CDR2 ANQGSEA. CDR3 bases: TGCAGCGCTCGGCAACAAGCGCCAGCCAAAAACATTCAGTACTTC. Amino acid sequence: CSARQQAPAKNIQYF.

V is TRBV11-2 and J is TRBJ2-7; 8 bases match TRBD2. The germline CDR1 and CDR2 sequences are SGHAT and FQNNGV. V trimming: 4 bases; J trimming: 2 bases; junction bases outside the gene matches: 4. The CDR3 spans 14 residues. The CDR3 region has the DNA TGTGCCAGCAGCTCCGGGGGGGCCACCTACGAGCAGTACTTC. This encodes CASSSGGATYEQYF.

This chain uses TRBV29-1 with TRBJ1-3; 10 bases are a match to TRBD1. The CDR3 runs to 14 residues. With V trimmed by 6 bases and J by 2 bases, 4 bases remained unmatched. Germline CDR1 reads SQVTM; CDR2 reads ANQGSEA. The CDR3 DNA sequence: TGCAGCGTGATAGGACAGGGGGCTGGAAACACCATATATTTT. Its protein is CSVIGQGAGNTIYF.

The V and J genes are TRBV5-1 and TRBJ1-5, with D perhaps TRBD1 (6 bases). Germline V gene lookup returns CDR1 SGHRS and CDR2 YFSETQ. The CDR3 is 15 amino acids. The V end was cut by 0 bases, the J end by 7 bases, with 14 bases between. The CDR3 sequence: CASSLGDTAGQPQHF. The CDR3 nucleotides read TGCGCCAGCAGCTTGGGGGACACCGCCGGACAGCCCCAGCATTTT.

The chain uses TRBV4-1 and TRBJ1-2, with D perhaps TRBD1 (5 bases). This CDR3 has 15 residues. Trimming removed 4 bases from V and 3 bases from J, with 15 bases in between. Germline assignment: CDR1 MGHRA and CDR2 YSYEKL. The CDR3 is CASSPRTGTDYGYTF. For the CDR3, the DNA is TGCGCCAGCAGCCCGCGGACCGGGACTGACTATGGCTACACCTTC.

The V and J genes are TRBV30 and TRBJ2-3; D possibly corresponds to TRBD2 (5 bases). The CDR3 consists of 13 residues. Germline V lookup: CDR1 GTSNPN, CDR2 SVGIG (reference sequence). V was trimmed by 4 bases and J by 0 bases, leaving 8 bases between them. The CDR3 sequence is CAWTSRSTDTQYF. CDR3 nucleotide sequence: TGTGCCTGGACTAGCAGAAGCACAGATACGCAGTATTTT.

The V and J genes are TRBV12-3 or TRBV12-4 and TRBJ1-1; D gene uncertain. V lost 5 bases and J 10 bases, leaving 17 bases between the germline ends. This CDR3 is 13 amino acids long. Written as DNA, the CDR3 is TGTGCCAGCAGTCCACGGGGATCCGGAGGAGCTTTCTTT. It encodes CASSPRGSGGAFF.

The V gene is TRBV3-1 (or the pseudogene TRBV3-2), the J gene TRBJ1-1; D gene uncertain. V shed 5 bases and J shed 0 bases, with 16 bases lying between them. Germline values: CDR1 LGHDT, CDR2 YNNKEL (reference sequence). The CDR3 is 16 amino acids. CDR3 in amino acids: CASSDPGGPVNTEAFF. The CDR3 coding sequence is TGTGCCAGCAGCGACCCTGGCGGGCCGGTGAACACTGAAGCTTTCTTT.

V gene TRBV18 combines with J gene TRBJ2-3; 9 nucleotides align to TRBD2. The CDR3 has 15 amino acids. The germline CDR1 and CDR2 sequences are KGHSH and LQKENI. V shed 0 bases and J 7 bases; nucleotides not matched to a gene: 5. In DNA form, the CDR3 reads TGTGCCAGCTCACCACCGGCGGGGGGGCCACATACGCAGTATTTT. Translating it yields CASSPPAGGPHTQYF. The full variable domain, completed using reference TRBV18 and TRBJ2-3, is NAGVMQNPRHLVRRRGQEARLRCSPMKGHSHVYWYRQLPEEGLKFMVYLQKENIIDESGMPKERFSAEFPKEGPSILRIQQVVRGDSAAYFCASSPPAGGPHTQYFGPGTRLTVL.

The V and J genes are TRBV24-1 and TRBJ2-1; 11 bases match TRBD2. The CDR3 covers 16 residues. V shed 3 bases and J 5 bases; nucleotides not matched to a gene: 5. Germline V gene data show CDR1 as KGHDR and CDR2 as SFDVKD. CDR3 residues: CATSDISGGVNNEQFF. CDR3 nucleotide sequence: TGTGCCACCAGTGATATTAGCGGGGGGGTAAACAATGAGCAGTTCTTC.

The table lists this clone with a count of one. The genes are TRBV27 and TRBJ2-1; possible D gene TRBD1, 6 bases. The germline V gene encodes CDR1 MNHEY and CDR2 SMNVEV (reference sequence). The V end was cut by 3 bases, the J end by 5 bases, with 8 bases between. The CDR3 contains 13 residues. The CDR3 DNA reads TGTGCCAGCAGTTTGCAGGGGCACAATGAGCAGTTCTTC. The encoded protein is CASSLQGHNEQFF.

This chain links TRBV5-1 with TRBJ1-1; D is unclear. This CDR3 is 13 amino acids long. CDR1 and CDR2 from the germline V gene are SGHRS and YFSETQ. Deletions cut 8 bases from V and 3 bases from J, with 14 bases between. The CDR3 DNA follows: TGCGCCAGTAGGGAGGGTGGGGACACTGAAGCTTTCTTT. This translates into CASREGGDTEAFF.

CDR3 sequence: CASSGEQLQETQYF. In DNA form, the CDR3 reads TGTGCCAGCAGCGGGGAGCAGCTCCAAGAGACCCAGTACTTC. The J gene is TRBJ2-5, the V gene TRBV5-4; a weak D match, TRBD2 (5 bases). The V gene's germline CDR1 is SGHNT and CDR2 YYREEE (reference sequence). Trimming removed 4 bases at V and 1 base at J, with 11 bases between. CDR3 length: 14 residues.

The rearrangement links TRBV19 to TRBJ1-6, with a tentative D call TRBD1 (5 bases). Germline V gene lookup returns CDR1 LNHDA and CDR2 SQIVND (reference sequence). The CDR3 is made up of 12 amino acids. Deletions cut 10 bases from V and 9 bases from J, with 13 bases between. DNA of the CDR3: TGTGCCATCGGCCTGGGGGGTTCACCCCTCCACTTT. Amino acids: CAIGLGGSPLHF.

The V call is TRBV9, the J call TRBJ2-2; unclear D gene. V was trimmed by 3 bases and J by 5 bases, leaving 14 bases between them. This CDR3 has 15 residues. CDR1 is SGDLS, CDR2 YYNGEE, per germline. The CDR3 DNA sequence: TGTGCCAGCAGCGCGCCTTGGTCCGGGACCGGGGAGCTGTTTTTT. Residues: CASSAPWSGTGELFF.

The chain recombines TRBV30 with TRBJ1-1, with a weak D call TRBD1 (6 bases). V lost 4 bases, J lost 5 bases, and 17 bases lay in between. Germline-derived CDR1 and CDR2 are GTSNPN and SVGIG (reference sequence). The CDR3 is 14 amino acids. CDR3 sequence (DNA): TGTGCCTGGACCTTAAGCAGGGGTGGGACTGAAGCTTTCTTT. The encoded protein is CAWTLSRGGTEAFF.

The rearrangement uses TRBV19 and TRBJ1-1, with D tentatively TRBD1 (5 bases). V was shortened by 1 base and J by 3 bases, with 9 bases between the two germline ends. The V gene's germline CDR1 is LNHDA and CDR2 SQIVND (reference sequence). The CDR3 consists of 14 residues. The CDR3 sequence is CASSIGGRDTEAFF. The DNA of the CDR3 is TGTGCCAGTAGTATAGGGGGGAGGGACACTGAAGCTTTCTTT.

The CDR3 bases are TGCGCCAGCAGACCAACCGGGACAGGGCTAAGGACTGAAGCTTTCTTT. Translation gives CASRPTGTGLRTEAFF. The chain joins TRBV5-1 to TRBJ1-1; 9 nucleotides line up with TRBD1. The CDR3 has 16 amino acids. Looked up from germline, CDR1 is SGHRS and CDR2 is YFSETQ. Trimming at V came to 5 bases and at J to 5 bases, leaving 13 bases not matched to a gene.

The chain recombines TRBV2 with TRBJ1-4; TRBD1 is a possible D gene (6 bases). V was clipped by 7 bases and J by 2 bases, with 11 bases between them. Per germline, CDR1 SNHLY and CDR2 FYNNEI. The CDR3 extends over 14 amino acids. CDR3 region: CASMRGGTNEKLFF. CDR3 nucleotides: TGTGCCAGCATGAGGGGGGGTACTAATGAAAAACTGTTTTTT.

In its sample, this clone was seen once. J is TRBJ2-1 and V is TRBV5-5; tentative D call: TRBD2 (6 bases). CDR1 is SGHKS, CDR2 YYEKEE, per germline (reference sequence). The CDR3 has 13 residues. Trimming left V 5 bases short and J 8 bases short, with 14 bases between. The CDR3: CASRRLGLHEQFF. In nucleotides, the CDR3 is TGTGCCAGCAGAAGACTAGGGCTCCATGAGCAGTTCTTC. Using reference TRBV5-5 and TRBJ2-1 for the parts outside the CDR3, the full variable domain is DAGVTQSPTHLIKTRGQQVTLRCSPISGHKSVSWYQQVLGQGPQFIFQYYEKEERGRGNFPDRFSARQFPNYSSELNVNALLLGDSALYLCASRRLGLHEQFFGPGTRLTVL.

The chain combines TRBV7-9 with TRBJ1-2, with D maybe TRBD1 (6 bases). CDR3 size: 13 residues. V was cut by 5 bases and J by 10 bases, with 17 bases left in between. Germline loops: CDR1 SEHNR, CDR2 FQNEAQ (reference sequence). CDR3 loop: CASSMNSGADYTF. The CDR3 nucleotides read TGTGCCAGCAGCATGAACTCAGGGGCGGACTACACCTTC.

This clone occurred a few times. The chain uses TRBV5-6 and TRBJ1-2, with D perhaps matching TRBD1 (5 bases). The germline gives CDR1 SGHDT, CDR2 YYEEEE. The CDR3 is 15 residues long. V was pared by 0 bases and J by 8 bases, with 17 bases between. CDR3 in amino acids: CASSLAALKGKGYTF. The CDR3 bases are TGTGCCAGCAGCTTGGCCGCCCTGAAGGGGAAAGGCTACACCTTC.

V is TRBV10-1 and J is TRBJ1-3; no clear D gene. The CDR3 spans 14 residues. Germline V gives CDR1 WNHNN, CDR2 SYGVQD (reference sequence). The V end was cut by 6 bases, the J end by 1 base, with 10 bases between. In DNA, the CDR3 is TGCGCCAGCAGCGTTGATACTTCTGGAAACACCATATATTTT. Encoded protein: CASSVDTSGNTIYF.

This sequence joins TRBV19 and TRBJ1-4, with D possibly matching TRBD1 (6 bases). V lost 3 bases, J lost 4 bases, and 9 bases lay in between. This CDR3 has 14 amino acids. The germline V gene encodes CDR1 LNHDA and CDR2 SQIVND (reference sequence). The CDR3 nucleotides are TGTGCCAGTAGTATCGGACAGATTAATGAAAAACTGTTTTTT. Its translation is CASSIGQINEKLFF.

The chain uses TRBV19 and TRBJ1-1; a possible D gene is TRBD1 (6 bases). Germline CDR1 reads LNHDA; CDR2 reads SQIVND (reference sequence). V dropped 4 bases and J dropped 1 base, with 13 bases sitting between them. CDR3 size: 15 residues. This CDR3 reads CASSTGGAENTEAFF. Written as DNA, the CDR3 is TGTGCCAGTAGTACCGGGGGGGCAGAGAACACTGAAGCTTTCTTT. Complete variable domain (other parts from reference TRBV19 and TRBJ1-1): DGGITQSPKYLFRKEGQNVTLSCEQNLNHDAMYWYRQDPGQGLRLIYYSQIVNDFQKGDIAEGYSVSREKKESFPLTVTSAQKNPTAFYLCASSTGGAENTEAFFGQGTRLTVV.

The chain has TRBV7-9 and TRBJ1-5, with a possible D match to TRBD1 (5 bases). From germline, CDR1 is SEHNR and CDR2 FQNEAQ (reference sequence). The V and J ends lost 4 bases and 7 bases respectively, with 11 bases between them. The CDR3 extends over 13 amino acids. CDR3 coding DNA: TGTGCCAGCAGCTCTCAGGGAGGGCAGCCCCAGCATTTT. Protein product: CASSSQGGQPQHF.